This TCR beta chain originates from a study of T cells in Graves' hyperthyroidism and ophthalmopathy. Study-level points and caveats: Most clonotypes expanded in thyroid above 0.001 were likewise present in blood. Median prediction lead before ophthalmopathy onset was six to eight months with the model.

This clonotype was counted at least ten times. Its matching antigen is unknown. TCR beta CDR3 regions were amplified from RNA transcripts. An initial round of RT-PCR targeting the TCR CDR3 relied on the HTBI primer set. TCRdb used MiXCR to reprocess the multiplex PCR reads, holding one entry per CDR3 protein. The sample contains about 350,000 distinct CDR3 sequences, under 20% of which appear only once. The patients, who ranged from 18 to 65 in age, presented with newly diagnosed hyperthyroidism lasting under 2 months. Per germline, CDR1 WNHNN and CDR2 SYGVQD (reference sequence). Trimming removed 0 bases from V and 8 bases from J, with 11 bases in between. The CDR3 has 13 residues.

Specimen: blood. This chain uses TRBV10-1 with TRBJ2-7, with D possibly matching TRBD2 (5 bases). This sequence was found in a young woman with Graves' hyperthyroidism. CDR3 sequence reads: CASSESRGEKQYF. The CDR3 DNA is TGCGCCAGCAGTGAGTCCCGGGGAGAAAAGCAGTACTTC.